Listed below are T cell receptor beta chains from one sample, sequenced in a study of graft-versus-host responses after intestinal transplantation. These receptors have no identified antigens. Produced via immunoSEQ multiplex PCR; TCRdb's table is partial and in-frame only. The profile shows 100,000 or so clones, 80% to 95% of them singletons. The source was unstimulated CD8+ T cells sorted from spleen or lymph node cells, collected before transplant. The receptor source for this set is a human donor who was the organ donor for an intestinal transplant. CDR3s include the opening cysteine and the closing phenylalanine or tryptophan. The D gene is left open where the match is weak. The size of a clone is reported for some rows only, either as once, few or many, or as a class for expanded clones.

TRBV7-3	.	TRBJ1-3	.	TGTGCCAGCAGCTTATTGGGAGGGCCTGGAAACACCATATATTTT	CASSLLGGPGNTIYF
TRBV7-9	.	TRBJ2-7	.	TGTGCCAGCAGCTTAGCAGCGAACGAGCAGTACTTC	CASSLAANEQYF
TRBV6-5	.	TRBJ2-7	TRBD2	TGTGCCAGCAGTTATAGTAGCGGGAGGGCCTCCGAGCAGTACTTC	CASSYSSGRASEQYF
TRBV9	.	TRBJ2-7	TRBD1	TGTGCCAGCAGCGCGGGACAGGCTATAACCTACGAGCAGTACTTC	CASSAGQAITYEQYF
TRBV28	.	TRBJ1-3	.	TGTGCCAGCAGTTTAGGGCCACCGGCTCTTACTGGAAACACCATATATTTT	CASSLGPPALTGNTIYF
TRBV6-6	.	TRBJ1-3	.	TGTGCCAGCAGTCCAGGACATTCAAACACCATATATTTT	CASSPGHSNTIYF
TRBV2	.	TRBJ1-4	TRBD1	TGTGCCAGCAGCGTAACCTTCAGGGGGCTGGCTAATGAAAAACTGTTTTTT	CASSVTFRGLANEKLFF
TRBV5-1	.	TRBJ2-5	TRBD2	TGCGCCAGCAGCTGGCGGACTAGCGGCAAGTCGTGGGAGACCCAGTACTTC	CASSWRTSGKSWETQYF
TRBV11-3	.	TRBJ2-7	.	TGTGCCAGCAGCTTAGATCCCCAGAACGAGCAGTACTTC	CASSLDPQNEQYF
TRBV5-1	.	TRBJ1-1	.	TGCGCCAGCAGCTGGTCGGGGGGGCAGAGCACTGAAGCTTTCTTT	CASSWSGGQSTEAFF
TRBV11-1	.	TRBJ2-1	TRBD2	TGTGCCAGCCAGTTCCAGCGGGGGGTCAATGAGCAGTTCTTC	CASQFQRGVNEQFF
TRBV6-4	.	TRBJ2-1	.	TGTGCCAGCAGACACAGGCGGCGAGACTACAATGAGCAGTTCTTC	CASRHRRRDYNEQFF
TRBV9	.	TRBJ1-2	.	TGTGCCAGCAGCCAGAGCAGAGGCAGCCTCCACTATGGCTACACCTTC	CASSQSRGSLHYGYTF
TRBV28	.	TRBJ2-7	TRBD2	TGTGCCATAGGGAGGGGTGGGCCCGAGCAGTACTTC	CAIGRGGPEQYF
TRBV5-4	.	TRBJ2-7	.	TGTGCCAGCAGCTTTCGGGGTTCCTCCTACGAGCAGTACTTC	CASSFRGSSYEQYF
TRBV12-5	.	TRBJ2-1	.	TGTGCTAGTGGCTGGGGGGTGTGGGGCCCTAAGCAGTTCTTC	CASGWGVWGPKQFF
TRBV2	.	TRBJ1-1	TRBD1	TGTGCCAGCAGTGTGTTTACAGGGGAGGCTTTCTTT	CASSVFTGEAFF
TRBV9	.	TRBJ2-7	TRBD2	TGTGCCAGCAGCGTAGGCGGACTAGCTGTTCACGAGCAGTACTTC	CASSVGGLAVHEQYF
TRBV7-6	.	TRBJ2-1	.	TGTGCCAGCAGCTTAAAAGGGGAGGCCTACAATGAGCAGTTCTTC	CASSLKGEAYNEQFF
TRBV15	once	TRBJ1-1	.	TGTGCCACCAGCTACAGTGACACTGAAGCTTTCTTT	CATSYSDTEAFF
TRBV9	.	TRBJ2-1	TRBD2	TGTGCCAGCAGCGGTGGTCCCGTAGCGGGGGGGCCGGGTGAGCAGTTCTTC	CASSGGPVAGGPGEQFF
TRBV7-9	.	TRBJ2-5	.	TGTGCCAGCAGCCGTCACCGGGACTCTCAGGAGACCCAGTACTTC	CASSRHRDSQETQYF
TRBV27	.	TRBJ2-1	TRBD1	TGTGCCAGCAGTATAGGGACAGGGGTTGAGCAGTTCTTC	CASSIGTGVEQFF
TRBV7-9	.	TRBJ2-6	.	TGTGCCAGCAGCTTGGCCAGTTACACTGGGGCCAACGTCCTGACTTTC	CASSLASYTGANVLTF
TRBV7-9	.	TRBJ2-2	TRBD2	TGTGCCAGCAGCTCCGTAGCGGGGGGGCTGAGGGAGCTGTTTTTT	CASSSVAGGLRELFF
TRBV9	.	TRBJ2-2	TRBD1	TGTGCCAGCAGCACAGGGGTTTTCGGCACCGGGGAGCTGTTTTTT	CASSTGVFGTGELFF
TRBV5-6	.	TRBJ1-2	TRBD1	TGTGCCAGCGGACAGGGGGCTTCAAACTATGGCTACACCTTC	CASGQGASNYGYTF